The next 9 T cell receptor beta chains were all read from a single sample in a study of T cell repertoires in cytomegalovirus infection. Their antigens are not known. Via MiXCR, TCRdb re-called the reads, giving one row per CDR3 protein. The table has 570,000 or so distinct CDR3 sequences, roughly 43% seen once; the top ten hold over 45%. The specimen comprised cultured PBMCs, sampled from culture after CMV antigen stimulation. Source of these receptors: a human donor in good health (CMV status not recorded). Some clones in this sample may be carry-over from other donors' samples.

The V and J genes are TRBV5-4 and TRBJ2-7; 8 bases fit TRBD2. The CDR3 runs 14 residues. V dropped 1 base and J dropped 6; count of bases not matched to a gene: 6. Germline V gives CDR1 SGHNT, CDR2 YYREEE (reference sequence). The CDR3 protein is CASSLKAGELEQYF. CDR3 coding DNA: TGTGCCAGCAGCTTGAAAGCGGGAGAACTCGAGCAGTACTTC.

This clonotype was observed once. The chain carries TRBV7-6 and TRBJ2-3, with 8 bases aligning to TRBD2. The V gene end was trimmed by 0 bases and the J gene end by 1 base; junction bases not matched to a gene: 3. The germline gives CDR1 SGHVS, CDR2 FNYEAQ. This CDR3 is 16 amino acids long. CDR3 nucleotides: TGTGCCAGCAGCTTAGCTGGGCGGGGGGGCACAGATACGCAGTATTTT. Encoded protein: CASSLAGRGGTDTQYF.

This chain joins TRBV20-1 and TRBJ1-2; D is uncertain. Germline assignment: CDR1 DFQATT and CDR2 SNEGSKA (reference sequence). The CDR3 loop spans 13 amino acids. Trimming removed 3 bases from V and 2 bases from J, with 10 bases in between. The CDR3 loop is CSASTEMNYGYTF. The CDR3 nucleotides are TGCAGTGCTAGTACAGAAATGAACTATGGCTACACCTTC.

The chain couples TRBV7-2 to TRBJ2-3; TRBD1 or TRBD2 may be the D gene (7 bases each). The CDR3 length is 14 residues. Looked up from germline, CDR1 is SGHTA and CDR2 is FQGNSA. Trimming left V 3 bases short and J 4 bases short, with 11 bases between. As DNA, the CDR3 is TGTGCCAGCAGCTTTTCAGGGGGGGCAGATACGCAGTATTTT. Translation: CASSFSGGADTQYF.

This clonotype turned up a few times. The chain recombines TRBV12-5 with TRBJ2-7; 11 nucleotides match TRBD2. J lost 1 base, V lost 4 bases, and 9 bases had no gene match. The CDR3 has 17 amino acids. Germline CDR1 is LGHNT and CDR2 is FRNRAP. The CDR3 DNA sequence: TGTGCTAGTGGTTCAGCCACGGGACTAGCGGCTTCCTACGAGCAGTACTTC. As protein: CASGSATGLAASYEQYF.

The gene calls are TRBV6-2 or TRBV6-3 and TRBJ2-3, with 12 bases lining up with TRBD2. Germline CDR1 is MNHEY and CDR2 is SVGEGT. The CDR3 spans 14 residues. J was trimmed by 4 bases and V by 6 bases; bases with no gene match: 2. The CDR3 here is CASRLAGGPDTQYF. CDR3 bases: TGTGCCAGCAGACTAGCGGGAGGTCCAGATACGCAGTATTTT.

This sequence joins TRBV7-2 and TRBJ1-1, with unresolved D. The germline V and J ends were trimmed by 3 bases and 3 bases, with 11 bases remaining between them. This CDR3 spans 14 amino acids. Germline V gene sequence: CDR1 SGHTA, CDR2 FQGNSA. This CDR3 is CASSFSRTYTEAFF. CDR3 bases: TGTGCCAGCAGCTTTAGTCGGACCTACACTGAAGCTTTCTTT.

This chain joins TRBV6-8 and TRBJ1-5; D gene uncertain. The CDR3 is 11 amino acids. Germline V gives CDR1 MNHGY, CDR2 SAAAGT. Between the trimmed V and J ends, which lost 7 bases and 8 bases, there was a span of 9 bases. The CDR3 loop is CASTGGEPQHF. CDR3 bases: TGTGCCAGCACCGGTGGGGAGCCCCAGCATTTT.

The chain recombines TRBV7-2 with TRBJ2-4; the D call may be TRBD1 or TRBD2 (5 bases each). Germline V lookup: CDR1 SGHTA, CDR2 FQGNSA. The CDR3 length is 13 residues. With 4 bases removed from V and 4 bases from J, the gap between germline ends came to 8 bases. CDR3 sequence reads: CASSWDRKNIQYF. The CDR3 DNA reads as TGTGCCAGCAGCTGGGACCGAAAAAACATTCAGTACTTC.